This TCR beta chain came from a study of blood T cell repertoires in COVID-19. Overall study context: PBMCs, B-cell-depleted T cells, or T cells were the source of the cDNA or gDNA that made up the material.

Profiled with immunoSEQ multiplex PCR; TCRdb holds only in-frame clones, not every one. The sample has 50,000 to 55,000 clones; 70% to 85% are singletons. V shed 4 bases and J 7 bases; nucleotides not matched to a gene: 6. The CDR3 spans 14 residues. Per the germline V gene, CDR1 is SGHRS and CDR2 is YFSETQ. Seattle patients were enrolled during active infection and followed longitudinally. The sample consisted of peripheral blood. The chain recombines TRBV5-1 with TRBJ2-4, with 9 nucleotides matching TRBD1. The receptor comes from a man aged 80 or over with COVID-19, enrolled during active disease. The CDR3 is CASSPVGTGNIQYF. CDR3 coding DNA: TGCGCCAGCAGCCCGGTCGGGACAGGGAACATTCAGTACTTC.